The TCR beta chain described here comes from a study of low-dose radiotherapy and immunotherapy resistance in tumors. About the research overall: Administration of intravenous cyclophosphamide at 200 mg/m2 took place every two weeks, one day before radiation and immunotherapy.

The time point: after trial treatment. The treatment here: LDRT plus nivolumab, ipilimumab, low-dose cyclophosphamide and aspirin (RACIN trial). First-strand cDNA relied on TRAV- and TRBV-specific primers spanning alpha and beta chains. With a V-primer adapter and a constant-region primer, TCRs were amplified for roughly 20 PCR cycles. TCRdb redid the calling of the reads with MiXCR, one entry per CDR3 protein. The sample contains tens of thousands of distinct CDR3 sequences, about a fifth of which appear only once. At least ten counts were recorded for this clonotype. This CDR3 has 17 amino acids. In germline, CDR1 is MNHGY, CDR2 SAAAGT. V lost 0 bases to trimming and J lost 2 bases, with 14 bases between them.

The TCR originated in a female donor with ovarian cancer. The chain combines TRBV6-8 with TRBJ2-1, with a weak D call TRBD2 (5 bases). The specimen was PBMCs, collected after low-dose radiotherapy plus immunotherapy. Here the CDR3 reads CASSYSNWQRPYNEQFF. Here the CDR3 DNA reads TGTGCCAGCAGTTACTCGAACTGGCAGCGGCCCTACAATGAGCAGTTCTTC.